These 14 T cell receptor beta chains came from one sample sequenced in a study of blood T cell repertoires in COVID-19. The assay was immunoSEQ multiplex PCR, and TCRdb's table has in-frame clones only and misses some. The table includes about 92,000 clones, around 85% detected once. Material for sequencing was peripheral blood. These receptors all stem from an elderly woman with active or convalescent COVID-19.

This chain joins TRBV18 and TRBJ2-7, with 9 nucleotides matching TRBD2. CDR3 length: 14 amino acids. V lost 6 bases to trimming and J lost 4 bases; unmatched junction nucleotides: 7. Germline lookup yields CDR1 KGHSH and CDR2 LQKENI. CDR3 protein: CASSSGLALYEQYF. The DNA for the CDR3 is TGTGCCAGCTCCTCGGGACTAGCTCTATACGAGCAGTACTTC.

This sequence joins TRBV4-1 and TRBJ2-1; D is uncertain. V lost 4 bases, J lost 15 bases, and 16 bases lay in between. Germline-derived CDR1 and CDR2 are MGHRA and YSYEKL. The CDR3 has 12 residues. CDR3 nucleotide sequence: TGCGCCAGCAGCCGGGCCGGTAGACCGACGTTCTTC. This sequence encodes CASSRAGRPTFF.

The genes are TRBV18 and TRBJ1-1, with a weak D call TRBD1 (5 bases). V was trimmed by 3 bases and J by 4 bases, leaving 12 bases between them. Germline CDR1 is KGHSH and CDR2 is LQKENI. The CDR3 is 14 residues long. CDR3 coding DNA: TGTGCCAGCTCACCGCCCAGGGTTTTCACTGAAGCTTTCTTT. It codes for CASSPPRVFTEAFF.

J is TRBJ1-3 and V is TRBV7-2; no definite D call. The CDR3 runs to 14 residues. V lost 4 bases and J lost 0, with 7 bases in between. Germline loops: CDR1 SGHTA, CDR2 FQGNSA. The chain's CDR3 is CASSSQISGNTIYF. CDR3 in DNA: TGTGCCAGCAGCTCGCAGATCTCTGGAAACACCATATATTTT.

The V gene is TRBV19, the J gene TRBJ1-5; D unclear. In germline, CDR1 is LNHDA, CDR2 SQIVND (reference sequence). The germline V and J ends were trimmed by 1 base and 6 bases, with 7 bases remaining between them. The CDR3 contains 13 residues. CDR3 DNA: TGTGCCAGTAGTATAGGGGAGGGTCAGCCCCAGCATTTT. It translates to CASSIGEGQPQHF.

The chain is built from TRBV7-8 and TRBJ2-5; 10 bases are shared with TRBD2. There are 17 residues in the CDR3. J was trimmed by 5 bases and V by 1 base; bases with no gene match: 10. Germline CDR1 is SGHVS and CDR2 is FQNEAQ. The CDR3: CASSLVTSGATGETQYF. CDR3 coding DNA: TGTGCCAGCAGCTTAGTCACTAGCGGGGCCACAGGGGAGACCCAGTACTTC.

The chain recombines TRBV4-1 with TRBJ2-5; 10 bases agree with TRBD2. CDR1 is MGHRA and CDR2 is YSYEKL in the germline V gene. Unmatched junction bases numbered 12, after V lost 1 base and J lost 7 bases. The CDR3 runs to 17 residues. This CDR3 is CASSQALLAGAAGTQYF. CDR3 DNA sequence: TGCGCCAGCAGCCAAGCGCTTCTAGCGGGGGCTGCGGGGACCCAGTACTTC.

As DNA, the CDR3 is TGCAGCGTTCGGTCAGGAAACACTGAAGCTTTCTTT. Protein sequence: CSVRSGNTEAFF. The genes are TRBV29-1 and TRBJ1-1; D is unresolved. Deletions cut 5 bases from V and 2 bases from J, with 9 bases between. The germline CDR1 and CDR2 sequences are SQVTM and ANQGSEA. The CDR3 is made up of 12 amino acids.

CDR3 region: CASSVGGRAVETQYF. Here the CDR3 DNA reads TGTGCCAGCAGCGTAGGTGGGAGGGCCGTGGAGACCCAGTACTTC. The chain employs TRBV9 and TRBJ2-5; the match to TRBD2 covers 7 bases. Germline CDR1 and CDR2: SGDLS and YYNGEE. V lost 0 bases, J lost 5 bases, and 7 bases stayed unmatched. This CDR3 contains 15 residues.

The chain couples TRBV6-5 to TRBJ1-5; D ambiguous. Trimming cost V 6 bases and J 2 bases, with 11 bases left between them. The germline gives CDR1 MNHEY, CDR2 SVGAGI. The CDR3 contains 14 residues. CDR3 DNA sequence: TGTGCCAGCAGGGTGGGGAGGGGCAATCAGCCCCAGCATTTT. Protein: CASRVGRGNQPQHF.

This clone occurred once. This rearrangement joins TRBV5-5 to TRBJ1-1, with D possibly being TRBD1 (5 bases). The length of the CDR3 is 15 residues. Germline CDR1 SGHKS, CDR2 YYEKEE (reference sequence). Trimming took 4 bases from V and 3 from J, leaving 16 bases between them. In DNA form, the CDR3 reads TGTGCCAGCAGCCCCACCGGGGGGTCGGACACTGAAGCTTTCTTT. Translating it yields CASSPTGGSDTEAFF.

The J gene is TRBJ1-2, the V gene TRBV12-3 or TRBV12-4; perhaps TRBD1 as D (6 bases). V was cut by 2 bases and J by 8 bases, with 12 bases left in between. This CDR3 has 13 amino acids. CDR3 coding DNA: TGTGCCAGCAGTTTATTGGCAGGGGAGGGCTACACCTTC. This codes for CASSLLAGEGYTF.

This clone was counted many times. The chain combines TRBV24-1 with TRBJ1-2; TRBD1 aligns across 8 bases. From germline, CDR1 is KGHDR and CDR2 SFDVKD. V gave up 4 bases and J gave up 9 bases; unmatched junction bases: 12. The CDR3 contains 15 residues. The CDR3 coding sequence is TGTGCCACCAGTGACCCTTGGACAGGGAGAATTAGCTACACCTTC. Translating gives CATSDPWTGRISYTF.

The table lists this clone with a few counts. The rearrangement links TRBV2 to TRBJ2-7; tentative D call: TRBD2 (6 bases). The CDR3 contains 15 residues. V lost 10 bases to trimming and J lost 6 bases, with 25 bases between them. CDR1 and CDR2 from the germline V gene are SNHLY and FYNNEI. The CDR3: CAMGGRSSVTSEQYF. The DNA of the CDR3 is TGTGCCATGGGGGGAAGGAGCTCTGTGACGTCCGAGCAGTACTTC.